This T cell receptor beta chain was sequenced in a study of tissue T cells after allogeneic stem cell transplantation (dated by TCRdb to between 2021 and 2022). Regarding the study in general: Seven adult allo-HCT recipients with steroid-refractory GVHD were prospectively enrolled in a research-autopsy study over an approximately three-year period. Grafts from donors were received by all GVHD patients, with four grafts being unmodified and three being CD34-selected to deplete T cells. Every GVHD patient had gastrointestinal GVHD and was given several lines of GVHD-directed therapy, and roughly 5 of the GVHD patients also had skin involvement. Pre-transplant PBMCs, which were of recipient origin, were available from four to six GVHD patients. For viably preserved blood and marrow, CD3+ T cells were flow-sorted when cell numbers permitted, and smaller samples went directly to DNA extraction. The study profiled TCR beta repertoires in many tissues obtained from research autopsies of patients with and without GVHD, and also in mouse models of GVHD. The human arm was a prospective observational study without blinding or randomization.

With regard to this clone: No cognate antigen has been identified for it. There are no base qualities to consult, and no much larger clone falls within one base.

The time point label, read with the paper, signifies: recipient (host-origin) PBMCs collected before allo-HCT. The paper's findings and limits, for the study overall: Within patients, how anatomically similar the tissues were was a key factor in shaping TCR repertoire composition, regardless of disease or transplant status. Which tissue TCRs were alloreactive or antigen-specific was not determined in the study, and some clones might have been persisting host cells. The patient cohort was small and clinically heterogeneous, and sampling depth was acknowledged as a limitation. In both patients and mice, T cells from blood and spleen picked up only a limited part of the TCR repertoire that was detected in tissues. Not many T cell clones showed up in more than one patient, yet clustering based on motifs uncovered repertoire signatures that were shared across patients in a tissue-specific way.

The library was generated by the immunoSEQ multiplex PCR assay. TCRbeta CDR3 sequencing was done by Adaptive Biotechnologies at survey depth, reporting CDR3 sequences, V/J genes, productive frequency and template counts. Amplification of TCR beta CDR3 regions started from genomic DNA instead of RNA. The published analysis was carried out like this. Jensen-Shannon divergence served to quantify pairwise repertoire overlap between tissues, with 0 meaning identical and 1 meaning complete divergence. Based on pairwise JSD values, tissues were grouped by single-linkage agglomerative hierarchical clustering, and the results were shown as dendrograms. GLIPH2 was run on all patient samples with simulation_depth 1000, kmer_min_depth 3 and cdr3_length_cutoff 8, and groups with more than two unique CDR3s were retained. In a standardized tissue-overlap score, Jaccard GLIPH-group overlap across patients was extrapolated to a standard repertoire size of 1000 clones. To look at how diversity was associated with clinical or experimental variables, linear mixed-effect models were used, with tissue treated as a fixed effect and individual treated as a random effect. In its TCRdb copy, this immuneACCESS table keeps in-frame sequences only and misses some clones. Where compared with another copy, unresolved V genes explain less than half of these, and the others have no known cause. V, J and clone size were drawn from that table, and D and trimming were deduced from the DNA. This sample gives about 43,000 clones in total; roughly 92% of them show up just once. The ten largest make up roughly 3.8% of the sample.

The CDR3 has 15 amino acids, counting the end cysteine and phenylalanine. Only the CDR3 portion is preserved as DNA: 45 bases, with reading frame beginning at the first base. For CDR1 and CDR2, the germline V gene lists SGHTA and FQGNSA. V is cut by 1 base and J by 1 base, and the space between the germline ends is 9 bases. This clonotype was sampled from a woman aged 35-70 years who later had graft-versus-host disease after an allogeneic stem cell transplant. The sequences come from blood, collected before transplantation. The chain links TRBV7-2 with TRBJ2-3, with no confident D gene call. The bases are TGTGCCAGCAGCTTAGGAGCCGGACGCACAGATACGCAGTATTTT. Its coded protein is CASSLGAGRTDTQYF.